This TCR beta chain was documented in a study of shared clonotypes between healthy human individuals. Regarding the study as a whole: It was anticipated that sequencing depth would influence how many clonotypes donors shared. The represented genetic and exposure-history diversity was limited by the small number of donors.

The assay was immunoSEQ multiplex PCR, and TCRdb's table has in-frame clones only and misses some. This table has under 2.5 million clones, around 93% appearing once. Germline lookup yields CDR1 SGHRS and CDR2 YFSETQ. The CDR3 extends over 15 amino acids. Germline trimming cut 4 bases from V and 11 bases from J; bases unmatched to any gene: 14. Notes on this clone: The antigen remains unidentified.

The rearrangement links TRBV5-1 to TRBJ1-4; 7 nucleotides align to TRBD1. The sequence derives from a man aged 18 to 29 in good health. Some clones in this sample may be carry-over from other donors' samples. The sequencing input was naive CD4+ T cells from PBMCs. As to subset: CD45RA+ positively selected. DNA for the CDR3: TGCGCCAGCAGCCAATCGACAGGGAGGGACCTTAAACTGTTTTTT. Residues: CASSQSTGRDLKLFF.